This TCR beta chain was profiled in a study of metastatic and nonmetastatic thyroid tumors. Nobody among the patients had been given any treatment before thyroid surgery. TCRdb used MiXCR to call clones anew from the PCR reads. The sample lists 53,000 or so clones, more than 20% seen once, with roughly 4% in the top ten. Germline V lookup: CDR1 SGHAT, CDR2 FQNNGV. This CDR3 is built from 12 residues. V was pared by 11 bases and J by 3 bases, with 13 bases between. This clone was seen ten or more times. The genes are TRBV11-2 and TRBJ1-2, with D unclear. This TCR was sampled from a female donor with papillary thyroid cancer or a benign thyroid nodule (not recorded which). Some clones in this sample may be carry-over from other donors' samples. The sample consisted of blood. CDR3: CALARPYYGYTF. CDR3 DNA sequence: TGTGCCCTTGCCCGGCCTTACTATGGCTACACCTTC.